This TCR beta chain was captured in a study of breast tumors, draining lymph nodes, adjacent tissues. This clonotype showed up many times. TCRdb itself ran the multiplex PCR reads through MiXCR, one entry per CDR3 protein. The sample includes under 150,000 distinct CDR3 sequences, nearly 20% of them seen just once. There are 15 residues in the CDR3. Trimming at V came to 2 bases and at J to 4 bases, leaving 3 bases not matched to a gene. Breast cancer patients provided tissue from their axillary draining lymph nodes. This chain uses TRBV12-3 or TRBV12-4 with TRBJ2-2; TRBD2 aligns across 8 bases. This receptor was identified in a female donor with breast cancer. Some clones in this sample may be carry-over from other donors' samples. Sequencing input: axillary lymph node tissue. The CDR3 bases are TGTGCCAGCAGTTTATACCTAGCGGGCACCGGGGAGCTGTTTTTT. Protein sequence: CASSLYLAGTGELFF.